Here is one T cell receptor beta chain with its context. The method was immunoSEQ multiplex PCR; TCRdb's version includes in-frame clones alone and lacks a portion of them. The table includes roughly 100,000 clones, 81% detected once. The record originates from a study of blood T cell repertoires in COVID-19. For the study at large: Donors in the United States, Italy and Spain gave samples during acute or convalescent COVID-19. Sources were T cells, B-cell-depleted T cells, or PBMCs; the material itself was cDNA or gDNA.

Germline lookup yields CDR1 SGHVS and CDR2 FNYEAQ. V lost 2 bases to trimming and J lost 4 bases, with 5 bases between them. The CDR3 covers 13 residues. The TCR was taken from a man of 80 years or more with acute or convalescent COVID-19. Sequencing input: peripheral blood. The V gene is TRBV7-6, the J gene TRBJ2-2, with D hard to call. CDR3 amino acids: CASSLQVTGELFF. The DNA of the CDR3 is TGTGCCAGCAGCTTACAGGTCACCGGGGAGCTGTTTTTT.